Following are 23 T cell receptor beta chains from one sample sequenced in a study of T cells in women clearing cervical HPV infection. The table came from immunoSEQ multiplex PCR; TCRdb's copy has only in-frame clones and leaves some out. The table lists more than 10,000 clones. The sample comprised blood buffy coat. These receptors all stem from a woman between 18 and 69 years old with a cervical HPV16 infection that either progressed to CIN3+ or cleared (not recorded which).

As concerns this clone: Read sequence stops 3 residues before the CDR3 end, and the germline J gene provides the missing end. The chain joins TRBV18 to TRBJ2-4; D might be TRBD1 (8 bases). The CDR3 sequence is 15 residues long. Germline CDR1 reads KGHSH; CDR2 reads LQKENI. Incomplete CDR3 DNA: TGTGCCAGCTCATCCCAATCGACAGGGGACTATGGT. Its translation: CASSSQSTGDYG. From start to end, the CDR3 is CASSSQSTGDYGQYF.

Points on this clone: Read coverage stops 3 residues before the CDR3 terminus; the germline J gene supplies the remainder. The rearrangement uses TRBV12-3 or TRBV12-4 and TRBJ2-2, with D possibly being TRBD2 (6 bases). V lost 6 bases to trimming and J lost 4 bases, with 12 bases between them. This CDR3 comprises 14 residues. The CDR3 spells CASRTGLSTGELFF. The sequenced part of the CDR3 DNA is TGTGCCAGCAGAACGGGACTGAGCACCGGGGAG.

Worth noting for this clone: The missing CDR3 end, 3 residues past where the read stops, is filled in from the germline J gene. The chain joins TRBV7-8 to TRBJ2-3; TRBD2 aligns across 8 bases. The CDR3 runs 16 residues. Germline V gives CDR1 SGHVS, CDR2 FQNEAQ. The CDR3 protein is CASSGGGAGVSETQYF. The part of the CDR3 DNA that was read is TGTGCCAGCAGCGGGGGGGGAGCGGGGGTCAGCGAGACG.

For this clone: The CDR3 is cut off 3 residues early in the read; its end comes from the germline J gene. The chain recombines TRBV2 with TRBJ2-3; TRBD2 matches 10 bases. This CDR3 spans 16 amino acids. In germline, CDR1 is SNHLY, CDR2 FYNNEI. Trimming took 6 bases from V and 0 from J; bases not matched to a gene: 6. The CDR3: CASSLSGGGSTDTQYF. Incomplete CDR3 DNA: TGTGCCAGCAGCCTAAGCGGGGGGGGAAGCACAGATACG. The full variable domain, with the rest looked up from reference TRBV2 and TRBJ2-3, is EPEVTQTPSHQVTQMGQEVILRCVPISNHLYFYWYRQILGQKVEFLVSFYNNEISEKSEIFDDQFSVERPDGSNFTLKIRSTKLEDSAMYFCASSLSGGGSTDTQYFGPGTRLTVL.

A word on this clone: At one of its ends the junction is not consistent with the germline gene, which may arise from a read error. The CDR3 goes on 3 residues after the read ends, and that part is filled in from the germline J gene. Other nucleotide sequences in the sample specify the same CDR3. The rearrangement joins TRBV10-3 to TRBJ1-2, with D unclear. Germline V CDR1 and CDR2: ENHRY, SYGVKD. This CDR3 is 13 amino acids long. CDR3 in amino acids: CAISDQRTDGYTF. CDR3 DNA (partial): TGTGCCATCAGTGATCAGCGGACGGATGGA.

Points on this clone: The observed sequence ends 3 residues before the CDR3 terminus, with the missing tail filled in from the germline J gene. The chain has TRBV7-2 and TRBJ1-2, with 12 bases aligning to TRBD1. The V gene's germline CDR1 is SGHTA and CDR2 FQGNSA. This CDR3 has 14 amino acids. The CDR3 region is CASSPGTGGYDYTF. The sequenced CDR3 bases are TGTGCCAGCAGCCCCGGGACAGGGGGCTACGAC.

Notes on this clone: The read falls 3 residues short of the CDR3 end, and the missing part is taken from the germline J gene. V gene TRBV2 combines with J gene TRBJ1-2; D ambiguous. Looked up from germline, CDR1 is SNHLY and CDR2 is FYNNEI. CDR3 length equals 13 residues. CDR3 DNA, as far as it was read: TGTGCCTCCGACGGCAGGAGCACAGATACC. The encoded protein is CASDGRSTDT. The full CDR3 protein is CASDGRSTDTYTF.

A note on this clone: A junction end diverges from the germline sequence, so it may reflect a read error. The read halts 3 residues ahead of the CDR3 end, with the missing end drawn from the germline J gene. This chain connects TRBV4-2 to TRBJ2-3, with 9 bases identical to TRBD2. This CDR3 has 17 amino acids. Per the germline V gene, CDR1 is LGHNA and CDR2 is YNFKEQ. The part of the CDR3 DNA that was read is TGCGCCAGCAGCCAAGATCTCGCGGGGGGGCCCTCAGATACG. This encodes CASSQDLAGGPSDT. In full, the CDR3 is CASSQDLAGGPSDTQYF.

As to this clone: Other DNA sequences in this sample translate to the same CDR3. This chain's CDR3 is CSVRTGSGNTIYF. The CDR3 DNA, read in part, is TGCAGCGTCCGGACAGGATCTGGAAACACC. The chain carries TRBV29-1 and TRBJ1-3; TRBD1 agrees at 7 bases. The CDR3 end falls 3 residues outside the read, so it is completed with the germline J gene. Germline CDR1 is SQVTM and CDR2 is ANQGSEA. V lost 6 bases to trimming and J lost 1 base; unmatched junction nucleotides: 3. The CDR3 spans 13 residues. Complete variable domain (other parts from reference TRBV29-1 and TRBJ1-3): SAVISQKPSRDICQRGTSLTIQCQVDSQVTMMFWYRQQPGQSLTLIATANQGSEATYESGFVIDKFPISRPNLTFSTLTVSNMSPEDSSIYLCSVRTGSGNTIYFGEGSWLTVV.

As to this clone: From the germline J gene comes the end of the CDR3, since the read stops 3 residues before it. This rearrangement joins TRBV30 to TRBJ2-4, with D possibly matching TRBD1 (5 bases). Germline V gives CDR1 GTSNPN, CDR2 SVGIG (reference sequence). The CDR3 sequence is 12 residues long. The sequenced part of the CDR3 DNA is TGTGCCTGGAGTAGGGGTCCCTATGGT. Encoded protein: CAWSRGPYG. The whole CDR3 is CAWSRGPYGQYF.

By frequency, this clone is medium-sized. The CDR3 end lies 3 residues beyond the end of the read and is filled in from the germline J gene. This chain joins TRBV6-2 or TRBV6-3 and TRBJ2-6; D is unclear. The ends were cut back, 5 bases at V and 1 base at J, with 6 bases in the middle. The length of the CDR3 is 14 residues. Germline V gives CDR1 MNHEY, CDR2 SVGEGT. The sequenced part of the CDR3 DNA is TGTGCCAGCAGTGCGTCGTCTGGGGCCAACGTC. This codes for CASSASSGANV. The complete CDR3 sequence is CASSASSGANVLTF.

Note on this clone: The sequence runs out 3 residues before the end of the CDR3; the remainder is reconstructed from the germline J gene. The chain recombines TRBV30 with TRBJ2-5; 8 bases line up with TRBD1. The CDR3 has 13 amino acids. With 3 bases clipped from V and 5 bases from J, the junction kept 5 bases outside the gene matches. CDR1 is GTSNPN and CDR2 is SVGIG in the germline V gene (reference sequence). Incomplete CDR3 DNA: TGTGCCTGGAGGGCAGGGGGCCGGGAGACC. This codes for CAWRAGGRET. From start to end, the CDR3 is CAWRAGGRETQYF.

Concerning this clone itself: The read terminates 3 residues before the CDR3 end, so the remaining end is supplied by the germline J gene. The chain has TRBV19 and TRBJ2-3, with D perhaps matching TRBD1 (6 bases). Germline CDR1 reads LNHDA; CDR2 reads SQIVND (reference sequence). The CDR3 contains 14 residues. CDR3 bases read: TGTGCCAGTAGTAGGACAGCTGATGAAGAGACG. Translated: CASSRTADEET. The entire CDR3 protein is CASSRTADEETQYF.

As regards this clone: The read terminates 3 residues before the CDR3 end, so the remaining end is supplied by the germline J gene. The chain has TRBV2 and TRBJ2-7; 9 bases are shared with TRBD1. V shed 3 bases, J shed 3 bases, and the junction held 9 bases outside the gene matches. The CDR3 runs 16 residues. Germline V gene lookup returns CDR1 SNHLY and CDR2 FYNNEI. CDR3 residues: CASSEAGTGSFYEQYF. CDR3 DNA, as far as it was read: TGTGCCAGCAGTGAGGCCGGGACAGGGAGTTTCTACGAG. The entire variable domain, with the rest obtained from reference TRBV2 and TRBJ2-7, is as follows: EPEVTQTPSHQVTQMGQEVILRCVPISNHLYFYWYRQILGQKVEFLVSFYNNEISEKSEIFDDQFSVERPDGSNFTLKIRSTKLEDSAMYFCASSEAGTGSFYEQYFGPGTRLTVT.

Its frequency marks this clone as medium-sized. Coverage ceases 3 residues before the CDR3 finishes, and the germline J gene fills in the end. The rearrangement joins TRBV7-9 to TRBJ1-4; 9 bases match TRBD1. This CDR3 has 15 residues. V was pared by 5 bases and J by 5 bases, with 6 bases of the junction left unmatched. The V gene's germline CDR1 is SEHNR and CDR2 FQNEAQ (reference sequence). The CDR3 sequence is CASSVDRGVNEKLFF. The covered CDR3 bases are TGTGCCAGCAGCGTGGACAGGGGAGTCAATGAAAAA. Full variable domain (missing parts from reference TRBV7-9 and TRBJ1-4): DTGVSQNPRHKITKRGQNVTFRCDPISEHNRLYWYRQTLGQGPEFLTYFQNEAQLEKSRLLSDRFSAERPKGSFSTLEIQRTEQGDSAMYLCASSVDRGVNEKLFFGSGTQLSVL.

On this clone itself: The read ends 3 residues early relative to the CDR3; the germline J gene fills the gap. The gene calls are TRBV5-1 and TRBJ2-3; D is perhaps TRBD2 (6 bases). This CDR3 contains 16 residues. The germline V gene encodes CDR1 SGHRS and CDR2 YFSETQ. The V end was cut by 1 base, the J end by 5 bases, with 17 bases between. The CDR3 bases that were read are TGCGCCAGCAGCTTGACCGGGACGGGGGTGGTAGATACG. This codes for CASSLTGTGVVDT. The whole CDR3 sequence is CASSLTGTGVVDTQYF.

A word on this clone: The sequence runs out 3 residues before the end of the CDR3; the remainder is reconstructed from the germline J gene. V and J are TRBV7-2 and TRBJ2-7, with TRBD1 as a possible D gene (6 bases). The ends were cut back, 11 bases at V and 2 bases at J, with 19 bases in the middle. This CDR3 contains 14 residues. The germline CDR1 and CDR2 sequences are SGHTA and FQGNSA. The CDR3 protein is CASHTAGVPYEQYF. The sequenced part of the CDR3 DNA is TGTGCCTCCCATACCGCAGGGGTGCCCTACGAG.

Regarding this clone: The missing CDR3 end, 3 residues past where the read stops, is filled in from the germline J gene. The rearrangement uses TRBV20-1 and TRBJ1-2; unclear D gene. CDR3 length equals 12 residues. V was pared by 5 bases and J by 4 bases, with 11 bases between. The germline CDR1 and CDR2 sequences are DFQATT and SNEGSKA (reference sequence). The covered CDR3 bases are TGCAGTGCTGGGCCCGACGGCTATGGC. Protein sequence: CSAGPDGYG. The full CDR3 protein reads CSAGPDGYGYTF.

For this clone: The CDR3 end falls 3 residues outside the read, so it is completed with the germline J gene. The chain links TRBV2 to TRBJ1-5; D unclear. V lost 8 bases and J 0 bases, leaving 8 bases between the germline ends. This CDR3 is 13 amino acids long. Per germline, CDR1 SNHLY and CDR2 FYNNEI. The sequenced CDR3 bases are TGTGCCAGCGCAGATTATAGCAATCAGCCC. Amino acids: CASADYSNQP. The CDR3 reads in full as CASADYSNQPQHF. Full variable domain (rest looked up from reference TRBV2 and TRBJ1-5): EPEVTQTPSHQVTQMGQEVILRCVPISNHLYFYWYRQILGQKVEFLVSFYNNEISEKSEIFDDQFSVERPDGSNFTLKIRSTKLEDSAMYFCASADYSNQPQHFGDGTRLSIL.

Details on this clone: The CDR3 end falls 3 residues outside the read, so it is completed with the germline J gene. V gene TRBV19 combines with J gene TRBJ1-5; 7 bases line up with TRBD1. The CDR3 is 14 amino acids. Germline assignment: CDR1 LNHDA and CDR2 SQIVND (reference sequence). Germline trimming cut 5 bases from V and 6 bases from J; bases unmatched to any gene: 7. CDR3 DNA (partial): TGTGCCAGTAGTGGATCGTACAGGGGTCAGCCC. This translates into CASSGSYRGQP. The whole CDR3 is CASSGSYRGQPQHF. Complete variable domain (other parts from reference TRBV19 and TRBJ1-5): DGGITQSPKYLFRKEGQNVTLSCEQNLNHDAMYWYRQDPGQGLRLIYYSQIVNDFQKGDIAEGYSVSREKKESFPLTVTSAQKNPTAFYLCASSGSYRGQPQHFGDGTRLSIL.

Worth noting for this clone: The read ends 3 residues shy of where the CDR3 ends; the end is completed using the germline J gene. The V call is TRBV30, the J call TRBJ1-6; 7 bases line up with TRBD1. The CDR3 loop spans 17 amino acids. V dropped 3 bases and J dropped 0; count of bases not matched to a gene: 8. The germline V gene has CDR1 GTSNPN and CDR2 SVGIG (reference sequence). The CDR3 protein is CAWSSGTASSYNSPLHF. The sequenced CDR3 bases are TGTGCCTGGAGCTCCGGGACAGCGAGCTCCTATAATTCACCC. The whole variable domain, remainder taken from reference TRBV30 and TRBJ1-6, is SQTIHQWPATLVQPVGSPLSLECTVEGTSNPNLYWYRQAAGRGLQLLFYSVGIGQISSEVPQNLSASRPQDRQFILSSKKLLLSDSGFYLCAWSSGTASSYNSPLHFGNGTRLTVT.

Partial CDR3 DNA: TGTGCCAGCAGCTTTGGCAGGAGCACCGGGGAG. This encodes CASSFGRSTGE. The entire CDR3 protein reads CASSFGRSTGELFF. The chain uses TRBV7-7 and TRBJ2-2; D gene ambiguous. Read coverage stops 3 residues before the CDR3 terminus; the germline J gene supplies the remainder. Germline V gives CDR1 SSHAT, CDR2 FNYEAQ (reference sequence). This CDR3 has 14 amino acids. The ends were cut back, 3 bases at V and 4 bases at J, with 9 bases in the middle.

The DNA read from the CDR3 is TGCGCCAGCAGTCAACAACTAGCGGGGGCCCACCGGGAGACC. Protein: CASSQQLAGAHRET. The whole CDR3 sequence is CASSQQLAGAHRETQYF. The V and J genes are TRBV23-1 and TRBJ2-5; 11 nucleotides align to TRBD2. The read comes to an end 3 residues before the CDR3 does, leaving the germline J gene to fill in the end. TRBV23-1 is an ORF for which the function is uncertain. CDR3 size: 17 residues. Unmatched junction bases numbered 10, after V lost 2 bases and J lost 5 bases.